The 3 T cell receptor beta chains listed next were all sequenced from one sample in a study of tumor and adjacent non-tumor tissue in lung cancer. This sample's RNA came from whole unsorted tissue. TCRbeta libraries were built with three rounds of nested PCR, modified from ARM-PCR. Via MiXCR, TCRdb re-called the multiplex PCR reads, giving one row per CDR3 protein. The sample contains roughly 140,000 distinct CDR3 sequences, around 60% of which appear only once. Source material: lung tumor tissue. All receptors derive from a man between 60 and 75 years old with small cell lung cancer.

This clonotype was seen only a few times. CDR3 nucleotide sequence: TGTGCCAGCAGGGGGGCGCGAAACACTGAAGCTTTCTTT. Encoded protein: CASRGARNTEAFF. The rearrangement uses TRBV6-6 and TRBJ1-1; maybe TRBD1 (6 bases). Germline V gene lookup returns CDR1 MNHNY and CDR2 SVGAGI (reference sequence). The ends were cut back, 6 bases at V and 2 bases at J, with 10 bases in the middle. The CDR3 is 13 residues long.

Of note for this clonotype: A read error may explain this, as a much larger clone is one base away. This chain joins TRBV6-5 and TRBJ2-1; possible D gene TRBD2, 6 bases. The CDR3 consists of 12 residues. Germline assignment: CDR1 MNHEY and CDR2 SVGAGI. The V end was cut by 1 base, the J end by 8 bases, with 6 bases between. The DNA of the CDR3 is TGTGCCAGCAGTTACTGGGGGGATGAGCAGTTCTTC. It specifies CASSYWGDEQFF.

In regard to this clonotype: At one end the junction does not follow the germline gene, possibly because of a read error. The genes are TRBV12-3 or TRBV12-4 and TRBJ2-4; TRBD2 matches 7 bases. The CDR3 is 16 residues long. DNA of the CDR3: TGTGCCATCAGTCCGGCCGGGAGGATCGCCAAAAACATTCAGTACTTC. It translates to CAISPAGRIAKNIQYF.